The rows below give T cell receptor beta chains drawn from one sample of a study of T cells in Graves' hyperthyroidism and ophthalmopathy. Via MiXCR, TCRdb re-called the multiplex PCR reads, giving one row per CDR3 protein. This sample yields about 350,000 distinct CDR3 sequences, of which 14% are seen a single time; under 30% belongs to the top ten. The source material was blood. These receptors came from a woman aged 25 to 45 with Graves' hyperthyroidism. The CDR3 runs from the conserved cysteine through the conserved F or W. Each record gives: V gene, clone size, CDR3 length, CDR3 protein. The size field is filled for only some rows; it gives once, few, many or a size class.

v_gene: TRBV4-3
abundance: few
len: 17
CDR3aa: CASSQDRLGQYNEKLFF

v_gene: TRBV7-2
abundance: many
len: 15
CDR3aa: CASSLAAGAPHEQFF

v_gene: TRBV10-2
abundance: few
len: 10
CDR3aa: CATYHEKLFF

v_gene: TRBV12-3/TRBV12-4
abundance: many
len: 16
CDR3aa: CVSRKSLGLMNTEAFF

v_gene: TRBV4-2
abundance: NA
len: 14
CDR3aa: CASSQVGTYNEQFF

v_gene: TRBV5-8
abundance: NA
len: 14
CDR3aa: CASSLAGGLGEQFF

v_gene: TRBV24-1
abundance: few
len: 16
CDR3aa: CATSDPSGRGTDTQYF

v_gene: TRBV3-1
abundance: few
len: 15
CDR3aa: CASSQDATGHRVQYF

v_gene: TRBV5-1
abundance: few
len: 17
CDR3aa: CASSFGGALATNEKLFF

v_gene: TRBV28
abundance: many
len: 14
CDR3aa: CASSLSRGRYEQYF

v_gene: TRBV19
abundance: few
len: 20
CDR3aa: CASTGFRDSDTIGGTGELFF

v_gene: TRBV7-9
abundance: many
len: 14
CDR3aa: CASSVEGVSYEQYF

v_gene: TRBV12-3/TRBV12-4
abundance: many
len: 12
CDR3aa: CASSLRLSGYTF

v_gene: TRBV20-1
abundance: NA
len: 13
CDR3aa: CSATPTGAYEQYF

v_gene: TRBV12-3/TRBV12-4
abundance: many
len: 15
CDR3aa: CASSLRGSGNTEAFF

v_gene: TRBV4-3
abundance: NA
len: 15
CDR3aa: CASSQDFQAVDGYTF

v_gene: TRBV6-1
abundance: many
len: 14
CDR3aa: CASSENSSGNTIYF

v_gene: TRBV6-2/TRBV6-3
abundance: few
len: 18
CDR3aa: CASRGTRTSGSSYNEQFF

v_gene: TRBV6-1
abundance: many
len: 14
CDR3aa: CASSELGSGETQYF

v_gene: TRBV29-1
abundance: NA
len: 14
CDR3aa: CSVLRDTGGETQYF

v_gene: TRBV28
abundance: many
len: 16
CDR3aa: CASRGSLAGGGETQYF

v_gene: TRBV11-2
abundance: few
len: 17
CDR3aa: CASSVISGQGYTGELFF